The entry below describes one T cell receptor beta chain. Antigen: not known. PCR involved 60 Vbeta and 13 Jbeta primers. The assay was immunoSEQ multiplex PCR, and TCRdb's table has in-frame clones only and misses some. This table has about 150,000 clones, less than 85% appearing once. CDR3 length: 15 residues. V shed 4 bases and J 8 bases; nucleotides not matched to a gene: 6. Germline V gives CDR1 SGHAT, CDR2 FQNNGV. This specimen comes from a study of cytomegalovirus exposure and HLA in healthy donors. Study observations and caveats: The investigators catalogued 150 to 200 TCR beta chains as cytomegalovirus-associated.

The chain links TRBV11-2 to TRBJ2-1; TRBD1 agrees at 12 bases. This clonotype originated in a woman aged 45 to 65 in good health and CMV-seropositive. Sequencing input: PBMCs. CDR3 sequence (DNA): TGTGCCAGCAGCTCCCGGGACAGGGGGCTCGATGAGCAGTTCTTC. Translating it yields CASSSRDRGLDEQFF. The full variable domain, rest sourced from reference TRBV11-2 and TRBJ2-1, is EAGVAQSPRYKIIEKRQSVAFWCNPISGHATLYWYQQILGQGPKLLIQFQNNGVVDDSQLPKDRFSAERLKGVDSTLKIQPAKLEDSAVYLCASSSRDRGLDEQFFGPGTRLTVL.